The 29 T cell receptor beta chains below all came from one sample that was sequenced in a study of response to subunit inactivated influenza vaccine. TCRdb reanalysed the RT-PCR reads using MiXCR and keeps one entry per CDR3 protein. The sample contains 290,000 or so distinct CDR3 sequences, around 20% of which appear only once. Here the sequenced sample was PBMCs from blood, taken less than 22 months after vaccination. The source of these receptors is a man between 50 and 69 years old who received an inactivated influenza vaccine.

CDR3 nucleotide sequence: TGTGCCAGCAGCTTAGATTATTACGGGACAGGGGACGAGCAGTACTTC. Translation: CASSLDYYGTGDEQYF. The chain couples TRBV7-2 to TRBJ2-7; 10 nucleotides align to TRBD1. In germline, CDR1 is SGHTA, CDR2 FQGNSA. The V and J ends lost 1 base and 5 bases, in that order; junction bases with no gene match: 8. The CDR3 is 16 amino acids.

A few counts support this clonotype. V is TRBV7-6 and J is TRBJ2-1; D is unresolved. The V and J ends lost 1 base and 0 bases respectively, with 10 bases between them. CDR1 and CDR2 (germline): SGHVS, FNYEAQ. This CDR3 is built from 16 residues. The CDR3 nucleotides read TGTGCCAGCAGCTTAGTACCAAGAAGCTCCTACAATGAGCAGTTCTTC. This translates into CASSLVPRSSYNEQFF. The variable domain in full, with the rest retrieved from reference TRBV7-6 and TRBJ2-1, is GAGVSQSPRYKVTKRGQDVALRCDPISGHVSLYWYRQALGQGPEFLTYFNYEAQQDKSGLPNDRFSAERPEGSISTLTIQRTEQRDSAMYRCASSLVPRSSYNEQFFGPGTRLTVL.

In this sample, this clonotype turned up many times. The CDR3 is CATSSGWNTEAFF. The CDR3 region has the DNA TGTGCCACCTCGTCGGGATGGAACACTGAAGCTTTCTTT. The chain recombines TRBV6-1 with TRBJ1-1; no clear D gene. CDR3 length: 13 amino acids. Germline CDR1 reads MNHNS; CDR2 reads SASEGT. V lost 10 bases to trimming and J lost 1 base, with 13 bases between them.

This chain connects TRBV29-1 to TRBJ2-7; the D is unclear. The germline V and J ends were trimmed by 7 bases and 3 bases, with 16 bases remaining between them. The CDR3 runs to 13 residues. Germline V gene data show CDR1 as SQVTM and CDR2 as ANQGSEA. The CDR3 DNA reads as TGCAGCGCTAAAACATCTAAGATCTACGAGCAGTACTTC. It specifies CSAKTSKIYEQYF.

This clonotype was counted ten times or more. The chain links TRBV29-1 to TRBJ2-1; 7 nucleotides agree with TRBD1. This CDR3 region has 15 residues. Trimming removed 3 bases from V and 4 bases from J; junction bases left unmatched: 9. Per the germline V gene, CDR1 is SQVTM and CDR2 is ANQGSEA. This chain's CDR3 is CSVEKTGVWYNEQFF. DNA for the CDR3: TGCAGCGTTGAGAAAACAGGGGTTTGGTACAATGAGCAGTTCTTC.

This rearrangement joins TRBV20-1 to TRBJ2-1, with 8 nucleotides matching TRBD1. The CDR3 has 19 residues. V lost 1 base and J lost 3; bases outside the gene matches: 17. Germline V CDR1 and CDR2: DFQATT, SNEGSKA (reference sequence). The CDR3 DNA reads as TGCAGTGCTAGAGGTGATCCGGACAGGGAACGGTGGGACTACAATGAGCAGTTCTTC. Residues: CSARGDPDRERWDYNEQFF.

This clonotype has a handful of counts. The chain has TRBV7-9 and TRBJ2-4; the D gene is possibly TRBD1 (6 bases). The germline gives CDR1 SEHNR, CDR2 FQNEAQ (reference sequence). V was shortened by 0 bases and J by 8 bases, with 17 bases between the two germline ends. The CDR3 has 16 residues. CDR3 residues: CASSLATGRARDIQYF. The CDR3 nucleotides are TGTGCCAGCAGCTTAGCGACAGGTCGGGCTAGGGACATTCAGTACTTC.

The rearrangement uses TRBV28 and TRBJ2-7; D might be TRBD2 (6 bases). CDR1 is MDHEN, CDR2 SYDVKM, per germline. Trimming took 2 bases from V and 2 from J, leaving 22 bases between them. This CDR3 is 18 amino acids long. The CDR3 is CASSLRDSLHSETYEQYF. In DNA, the CDR3 is TGTGCCAGCAGTTTACGGGACTCGCTCCACTCCGAGACCTACGAGCAGTACTTC.

In its sample, this clonotype was seen a few times. This sequence joins TRBV6-4 and TRBJ2-1; TRBD2 might be the D (6 bases). The germline V and J ends were trimmed by 6 bases and 0 bases, with 9 bases remaining between them. CDR3 length: 14 residues. Germline loops: CDR1 MRHNA, CDR2 SNTAGT. CDR3 coding DNA: TGTGCCAGCAGCCGGGAGCTCTCCTACAATGAGCAGTTCTTC. It specifies CASSRELSYNEQFF.

The J gene is TRBJ1-1, the V gene TRBV5-4; 9 positions match TRBD1. Trimming removed 4 bases from V and 3 bases from J; junction bases left unmatched: 4. CDR1 is SGHNT, CDR2 YYREEE, per germline (reference sequence). The CDR3 contains 14 residues. In DNA form, the CDR3 reads TGTGCCAGCAGCACCGACAGGGGGGACACTGAAGCTTTCTTT. Translation gives CASSTDRGDTEAFF.

V is TRBV23-1 and J is TRBJ2-3; D gene unclear. TRBV23-1 is known as an ORF, though its function is uncertain. V lost 3 bases, J lost 5 bases, and 15 bases lay in between. The length of the CDR3 is 15 residues. CDR3 loop: CASSQEPGFKDTQYF. In DNA, the CDR3 is TGCGCCAGCAGTCAGGAACCCGGTTTTAAAGATACGCAGTATTTT.

The V call is TRBV12-3 or TRBV12-4, the J call TRBJ2-7; 11 nucleotides line up with TRBD1. The V and J ends lost 5 bases and 2 bases, in that order; junction bases with no gene match: 5. The CDR3 is 15 residues long. DNA for the CDR3: TGTGCCAGCAGTCTTGGGACAGGGGGGGCCTACGAGCAGTACTTC. It encodes CASSLGTGGAYEQYF.

The V and J genes are TRBV5-1 and TRBJ2-7; TRBD1 might be the D (7 bases). Looked up from germline, CDR1 is SGHRS and CDR2 is YFSETQ. This CDR3 is 15 amino acids long. Trimming removed 4 bases at V and 6 bases at J, with 20 bases between. CDR3 amino acids: CASSPRGTDGSEQYF. CDR3 nucleotides: TGCGCCAGCAGCCCACGCGGGACAGACGGTTCCGAGCAGTACTTC.

The chain combines TRBV2 with TRBJ2-1; no definite D call. The length of the CDR3 is 13 residues. Trimming pared 1 base from V and 6 bases from J, leaving 7 bases between. The germline gives CDR1 SNHLY, CDR2 FYNNEI. CDR3 in amino acids: CASSEGQSNEQFF. The CDR3 bases are TGTGCCAGCAGTGAAGGTCAGTCCAATGAGCAGTTCTTC.

This chain uses TRBV30 with TRBJ1-6, with TRBD1 as a possible D gene (6 bases). Per the germline V gene, CDR1 is GTSNPN and CDR2 is SVGIG (reference sequence). Trimming took off 4 bases at V and 6 bases at J, with 10 bases between the two ends. The CDR3 is 13 residues long. CDR3 sequence: CAWNRVGNSPLHF. The CDR3 bases are TGTGCCTGGAACAGGGTGGGTAATTCACCCCTCCACTTT.

The chain links TRBV4-3 to TRBJ2-7; 11 nucleotides line up with TRBD1. The CDR3 runs 14 residues. CDR1 and CDR2 (germline): LGHNA, YSLEER. V was pared by 3 bases and J by 6 bases, with 4 bases of the junction left unmatched. CDR3 sequence: CASSQDRGRFEQYF. Written as DNA, the CDR3 is TGCGCCAGCAGCCAGGACAGGGGGCGATTCGAGCAGTACTTC.

This clonotype was seen a handful of times. The rearrangement links TRBV20-1 to TRBJ1-1, with D possibly TRBD1 on 5 matching bases. Trimming pared 6 bases from V and 0 bases from J, leaving 14 bases between. Looked up from germline, CDR1 is DFQATT and CDR2 is SNEGSKA (reference sequence). CDR3 length: 14 amino acids. In DNA, the CDR3 is TGCAGTGCAGAAGGGGTTGGAGTGAACACTGAAGCTTTCTTT. It translates to CSAEGVGVNTEAFF.

This clonotype occurred many times. The chain is built from TRBV20-1 and TRBJ1-1, with 10 nucleotides matching TRBD1. Losses at the gene ends were 6 bases for V and 6 bases for J; bases not matched to a gene: 7. CDR1 and CDR2 (germline): DFQATT, SNEGSKA (reference sequence). This CDR3 has 13 residues. The DNA for the CDR3 is TGCAGTGCCTGGGGACAGGGGAGCCCTGAAGCTTTCTTT. It encodes CSAWGQGSPEAFF.

This clonotype was counted many times. V is TRBV7-9 and J is TRBJ1-1; D uncertain. The CDR3 is 15 residues long. Germline V gives CDR1 SEHNR, CDR2 FQNEAQ (reference sequence). V lost 5 bases and J 4 bases, leaving 17 bases between the germline ends. CDR3 coding DNA: TGTGCCAGCAGCCCCAGTTCGGGCTGGGGCACTGAAGCTTTCTTT. It encodes CASSPSSGWGTEAFF.

The count of this clonotype is one. The V and J genes are TRBV20-1 and TRBJ1-5; D gene uncertain. The V end was cut by 0 bases, the J end by 4 bases, with 16 bases between. This CDR3 spans 16 amino acids. CDR1 DFQATT and CDR2 SNEGSKA come from the germline V gene (reference sequence). CDR3 protein: CSARDSIGGTNQPQHF. Here the CDR3 DNA reads TGCAGTGCTAGAGACAGCATAGGAGGCACGAATCAGCCCCAGCATTTT.

Remarks on this clonotype: Germline is not matched at one junction end, which may reflect a read error. The rearrangement uses TRBV15 and TRBJ2-7; TRBD1 aligns across 8 bases. Germline CDR1 reads LNHNV; CDR2 reads YYDKDF (reference sequence). This CDR3 has 13 amino acids. The CDR3 sequence is CATSRDRHYVQYF. CDR3 coding DNA: TGTGCCACCAGCCGGGACAGGCACTACGTGCAGTACTTC.

This chain uses TRBV7-2 with TRBJ2-7; weak D call: TRBD2 (6 bases). This CDR3 spans 13 amino acids. The germline CDR1 and CDR2 sequences are SGHTA and FQGNSA. The ends were cut back, 8 bases at V and 4 bases at J, with 15 bases in the middle. The CDR3 region is CASSKNGGYEQYF. The CDR3 coding sequence is TGTGCCAGCTCAAAAAACGGGGGTTACGAGCAGTACTTC. Supplemented by reference TRBV7-2 and TRBJ2-7, the full variable domain reads GAGVSQSPSNKVTEKGKDVELRCDPISGHTALYWYRQSLGQGLEFLIYFQGNSAPDKSGLPSDRFSAERTGGSVSTLTIQRTQQEDSAVYLCASSKNGGYEQYFGPGTRLTVT.

This clonotype was found a few times. The gene calls are TRBV7-9 and TRBJ2-7; the D gene is possibly TRBD1 (5 bases). Trimming pared 4 bases from V and 1 base from J, leaving 11 bases between. CDR3 length: 14 amino acids. Germline values: CDR1 SEHNR, CDR2 FQNEAQ (reference sequence). CDR3 amino acids: CASSSPGMSYEQYF. Written as DNA, the CDR3 is TGTGCCAGCAGCTCCCCAGGGATGTCCTACGAGCAGTACTTC.

The chain carries TRBV7-2 and TRBJ1-6; a possible D gene is TRBD1 (5 bases). The V gene's germline CDR1 is SGHTA and CDR2 FQGNSA. Trimming left V 8 bases short and J 5 bases short, with 13 bases between. The CDR3 runs 14 residues. Written as DNA, the CDR3 is TGTGCCAGCTCCCCGTGGGGCCATAATTCACCCCTCCACTTT. It codes for CASSPWGHNSPLHF.

This clonotype was recorded at least ten times. The chain employs TRBV4-1 and TRBJ1-4, with D unclear. In germline, CDR1 is MGHRA, CDR2 YSYEKL. The CDR3 contains 16 residues. Trimming cost V 1 base and J 7 bases, with 16 bases left between them. CDR3 in DNA: TGCGCCAGCAGCCAAGTCCCAAGGAGTTTAAGTGAAAAACTGTTTTTT. Its translation: CASSQVPRSLSEKLFF.

On this clonotype itself: An end of the junction does not agree with germline; a read error may underlie this. DNA for the CDR3: TGCAGTGCTACCCTCGGGTCGGGCAATCAGGCCCAGCATTTT. Amino acid sequence: CSATLGSGNQAQHF. V and J are TRBV20-1 and TRBJ1-5; D not resolved. The CDR3 spans 14 residues. Germline lookup yields CDR1 DFQATT and CDR2 SNEGSKA (reference sequence).

This clonotype appeared a few times. The J gene is TRBJ1-3, the V gene TRBV4-3; 9 bases are a match to TRBD1. This CDR3 is 15 amino acids long. In germline, CDR1 is LGHNA, CDR2 YSLEER. V lost 3 bases, J lost 4 bases, and 4 bases stayed unmatched. The CDR3 region has the DNA TGCGCCAGCAGCCAGGGGACAGGGAGAGGAAACACCATATATTTT. Its protein is CASSQGTGRGNTIYF.

This clonotype was seen only once. The CDR3 region is CSAWTANTGELFF. The CDR3 DNA follows: TGCAGTGCTTGGACAGCGAACACCGGGGAGCTGTTTTTT. V is TRBV20-1 and J is TRBJ2-2, with TRBD1 as a possible D gene (6 bases). The CDR3 is 13 amino acids. Deletions cut 5 bases from V and 0 bases from J, with 7 bases between. Germline V lookup: CDR1 DFQATT, CDR2 SNEGSKA (reference sequence).

This clonotype was seen ten or more times. This sequence joins TRBV9 and TRBJ1-4; no reliable D call. V lost 5 bases to trimming and J lost 0 bases, with 20 bases between them. There are 18 residues in the CDR3. Germline V CDR1 and CDR2: SGDLS, YYNGEE. CDR3 DNA: TGTGCCAGCAGGGTGTTTTGCAGGCTTGTTGCAACTAATGAAAAACTGTTTTTT. Translation gives CASRVFCRLVATNEKLFF.